This TCR beta chain was recorded in a study of identical twins. After removal of 4 bases from V and 6 bases from J, the junction contained 8 bases not matched to a gene. From germline, CDR1 is SGHNT and CDR2 YYREEE (reference sequence). This CDR3 has 15 residues. TCRdb re-derived calls from the 5' RACE reads in MiXCR, one entry per CDR3 protein. The profile covers 550,000 to 700,000 distinct CDR3 sequences, with 20% to 25% appearing a single time and 4% to 5.5% taken by the ten largest. These data were also reused for a study on T cells expressing NK-cell markers. That paper adds: All TCR beta repertoires analysed originated from sorted CD3+CD56+NKG2C+, CD3+CD56+NKG2C- and CD3+CD56-NKG2C+ T cells. Just one sequenced donor of eight was HCMV-seronegative, while seven were seropositive. Unclear, still, was the HCMV specificity of the expanded NKG2C+ T cell clones.

Sequencing was done on a sample of PBMCs. This clonotype originated in a woman under 30 in good health. This chain connects TRBV5-4 to TRBJ2-1; TRBD2 matches at 9 bases. CDR3 bases: TGTGCCAGCAGCACGTTAGCGGGAGCGTCCAATGAGCAGTTCTTC. Its protein product is CASSTLAGASNEQFF.